The 26 T cell receptor beta chains listed next were all sequenced from one sample in a study of T-cell reconstitution after alpha-beta-depleted transplantation in children. Construction of the TCRbeta library involved unique molecular identifiers. A single record per CDR3 protein comes from TCRdb applying MiXCR to the PCR reads. The table has 450,000 to 600,000 distinct CDR3 sequences, approximately 29% seen once; the top ten hold about 2.3%. Here the sequenced sample was PBMCs from the stem cell graft donor, taken from the stem cell graft. All receptors come from a human donor who donated a stem cell graft to a child with aplastic anemia.

This chain joins TRBV15 and TRBJ2-3; 14 nucleotides align to TRBD2. The CDR3 covers 19 residues. Per the germline V gene, CDR1 is LNHNV and CDR2 is YYDKDF (reference sequence). Trimming took 8 bases from V and 4 from J; bases not matched to a gene: 17. In DNA, the CDR3 is TGTGCCACCTCCTTAAACTCCGGGACTAGCGGGAGTCAGGCAGATACGCAGTATTTT. This gives the protein CATSLNSGTSGSQADTQYF.

The chain uses TRBV20-1 and TRBJ1-6; 7 nucleotides line up with TRBD1. Germline lookup yields CDR1 DFQATT and CDR2 SNEGSKA (reference sequence). The CDR3 has 15 amino acids. Unmatched junction bases numbered 8, after V lost 2 bases and J lost 7 bases. DNA for the CDR3: TGCAGTGCTAGATCAGGACGACAGGGCAATTCACCCCTCCACTTT. Protein sequence: CSARSGRQGNSPLHF.

This clonotype came up a few times. J is TRBJ2-1 and V is TRBV12-3 or TRBV12-4; 11 bases are a match to TRBD2. The CDR3 runs to 16 residues. J lost 3 bases, V lost 4 bases, and 5 bases had no gene match. CDR3 sequence: CASSYSTSGGYNEQFF. CDR3 bases: TGTGCCAGCAGTTACTCAACTAGCGGGGGCTACAATGAGCAGTTCTTC.

This clonotype was seen a handful of times. The genes are TRBV5-6 and TRBJ1-6, with D maybe TRBD1 (5 bases). The CDR3 spans 14 residues. With 0 bases removed from V and 8 bases from J, the gap between germline ends came to 9 bases. CDR1 and CDR2 from the germline V gene are SGHDT and YYEEEE. CDR3 protein: CASSLGGLDSPLHF. CDR3 DNA sequence: TGTGCCAGCAGCTTGGGGGGCTTAGATTCACCCCTCCACTTT.

The V call is TRBV24-1, the J call TRBJ1-4, with D tentatively TRBD1 (6 bases). Trimming cost V 4 bases and J 7 bases, with 9 bases left between them. Germline V gene sequence: CDR1 KGHDR, CDR2 SFDVKD. The CDR3 runs 13 residues. The CDR3 bases are TGTGCCACCAGTGACGGACAGTCTGAAAAACTGTTTTTT. Translation: CATSDGQSEKLFF.

This clonotype was found once. J is TRBJ2-1 and V is TRBV5-1; 7 bases are shared with TRBD2. Germline loops: CDR1 SGHRS, CDR2 YFSETQ. The CDR3 has 14 amino acids. Losses at the gene ends were 1 base for V and 7 bases for J; bases not matched to a gene: 5. The CDR3 spells CASSLLGGENEQFF. CDR3 DNA sequence: TGCGCCAGCAGCTTGCTGGGGGGGGAAAATGAGCAGTTCTTC.

This chain connects TRBV5-6 to TRBJ2-7; possible D gene TRBD1, 5 bases. V lost 1 base and J 2 bases, leaving 10 bases between the germline ends. This CDR3 has 14 residues. Germline V lookup: CDR1 SGHDT, CDR2 YYEEEE. The CDR3 nucleotides read TGTGCCAGCAGCTTGAATCAGGGCGCCTACGAGCAGTACGTC. This codes for CASSLNQGAYEQYV.

This clonotype was observed a handful of times. This chain connects TRBV6-5 to TRBJ2-3; D is unclear. Germline lookup yields CDR1 MNHEY and CDR2 SVGAGI. This CDR3 comprises 14 residues. V lost 1 base, J lost 1 base, and 6 bases lay in between. Here the CDR3 DNA reads TGTGCCAGCAGTTACTATGGGGGCACAGATACGCAGTATTTT. It codes for CASSYYGGTDTQYF.

J is TRBJ2-5 and V is TRBV27, with D possibly matching TRBD1 (6 bases). Germline assignment: CDR1 MNHEY and CDR2 SMNVEV (reference sequence). The CDR3 spans 14 residues. The ends were cut back, 6 bases at V and 6 bases at J, with 17 bases in the middle. In nucleotides, the CDR3 is TGTGCCAGCAGCCCGAAAGCAGGGGTAAAGACCCAGTACTTC. Translating gives CASSPKAGVKTQYF.

The genes are TRBV10-3 and TRBJ1-5, with 7 bases fitting TRBD1. Germline trimming cut 6 bases from V and 4 bases from J; bases unmatched to any gene: 6. The germline gives CDR1 ENHRY, CDR2 SYGVKD. The CDR3 has 14 amino acids. In nucleotides, the CDR3 is TGTGCCATCAGAGAACAGGGACAGAATCAGCCCCAGCATTTT. Its translation is CAIREQGQNQPQHF.

This clonotype was observed a handful of times. The J gene is TRBJ2-3, the V gene TRBV10-3; D is perhaps TRBD1 (6 bases). CDR1 is ENHRY and CDR2 is SYGVKD in the germline V gene. The CDR3 spans 14 residues. V lost 0 bases to trimming and J lost 3 bases, with 7 bases between them. CDR3 in DNA: TGTGCCATCAGTGAGTCGGACAGTACAGATACGCAGTATTTT. Translation gives CAISESDSTDTQYF.

The chain has TRBV4-3 and TRBJ2-2; perhaps D is TRBD1 or TRBD2 (6 bases each). Germline CDR1 LGHNA, CDR2 YSLEER. Trimming took off 1 base at V and 6 bases at J, with 9 bases between the two ends. The CDR3 is 14 residues long. The CDR3 sequence: CASSQGGGSGELFF. Here the CDR3 DNA reads TGCGCCAGCAGCCAAGGAGGGGGGTCCGGGGAGCTGTTTTTT.

V gene TRBV29-1 combines with J gene TRBJ1-2; 9 nucleotides match TRBD1. The CDR3 contains 12 residues. V shed 7 bases and J 8 bases; nucleotides not matched to a gene: 8. Germline assignment: CDR1 SQVTM and CDR2 ANQGSEA. This CDR3 reads CSGKTGGDGYTF. Written as DNA, the CDR3 is TGCAGCGGCAAAACAGGGGGCGACGGCTACACCTTC.

The sample holds a few counts of this clonotype. The CDR3 loop is CASSPPGLLENEQFF. The CDR3 coding sequence is TGTGCCAGCAGCCCCCCCGGGCTATTAGAGAATGAGCAGTTCTTC. The chain employs TRBV7-6 and TRBJ2-1, with D uncertain. CDR1 is SGHVS, CDR2 FNYEAQ, per germline. This CDR3 has 15 amino acids. Trimming cost V 5 bases and J 7 bases, with 18 bases left between them. The full variable domain, completed using reference TRBV7-6 and TRBJ2-1, is GAGVSQSPRYKVTKRGQDVALRCDPISGHVSLYWYRQALGQGPEFLTYFNYEAQQDKSGLPNDRFSAERPEGSISTLTIQRTEQRDSAMYRCASSPPGLLENEQFFGPGTRLTVL.

The chain carries TRBV24-1 and TRBJ2-1, with TRBD2 identical over 13 bases. The CDR3 has 20 residues. J lost 0 bases, V lost 5 bases, and 12 bases had no gene match. Germline V gene lookup returns CDR1 KGHDR and CDR2 SFDVKD. The CDR3, as DNA: TGTGCCACCAGTGGCCCCGGGACTAGCGGGATCCCTAGCTCCTACAATGAGCAGTTCTTC. It encodes CATSGPGTSGIPSSYNEQFF.

This clonotype was counted between two and nine times. The chain carries TRBV6-2 or TRBV6-3 and TRBJ1-1, with D possibly TRBD1 on 5 matching bases. V was shortened by 0 bases and J by 4 bases, with 9 bases between the two germline ends. CDR3 length: 14 residues. The germline gives CDR1 MNHEY, CDR2 SVGEGT. The CDR3 region has the DNA TGTGCCAGCAGTTACTCAGCAGGGATCACTGAAGCTTTCTTT. It specifies CASSYSAGITEAFF.

The table lists this clonotype with a few counts. The chain uses TRBV12-3 or TRBV12-4 and TRBJ2-5; D gene uncertain. Trimming took off 8 bases at V and 5 bases at J, with 12 bases between the two ends. CDR3 length: 12 amino acids. The CDR3 DNA follows: TGTGCCAGCGGGGAATTTTTGGAGACCCAGTACTTC. Translation: CASGEFLETQYF.

This chain links TRBV14 with TRBJ2-3; D could derive from TRBD1 or TRBD2 (7 bases each). Germline V gives CDR1 SGHDN, CDR2 FVKESK. Trimming left V 4 bases short and J 2 bases short, with 16 bases between. The CDR3 has 16 amino acids. CDR3 sequence (DNA): TGTGCCAGCAGCCCAGGGGGGGTTGGCTCCACAGATACGCAGTATTTT. This sequence encodes CASSPGGVGSTDTQYF.

The V gene is TRBV11-2, the J gene TRBJ2-5; D gene unclear. The germline gives CDR1 SGHAT, CDR2 FQNNGV. This CDR3 region has 11 residues. V lost 5 bases and J lost 5, with 6 bases in between. Written as DNA, the CDR3 is TGTGCCAGCAGCCCCGCGGAGACCCAGTACTTC. This sequence encodes CASSPAETQYF. Looking up the rest from reference TRBV11-2 and TRBJ2-5 gives the full variable domain: EAGVAQSPRYKIIEKRQSVAFWCNPISGHATLYWYQQILGQGPKLLIQFQNNGVVDDSQLPKDRFSAERLKGVDSTLKIQPAKLEDSAVYLCASSPAETQYFGPGTRLLVL.

This chain joins TRBV5-1 and TRBJ2-5; D uncertain. Germline V gene sequence: CDR1 SGHRS, CDR2 YFSETQ. The CDR3 extends over 14 amino acids. Trimming left V 4 bases short and J 4 bases short, with 14 bases between. As DNA, the CDR3 is TGCGCCAGCAGCCATCAGGACCACAGAGAGACCCAGTACTTC. Translating it yields CASSHQDHRETQYF.

The genes are TRBV29-1 and TRBJ2-3, with D uncertain. This CDR3 comprises 13 residues. The V end lost 4 bases, the J end lost 0 bases, and 8 bases lay between the germline ends. Germline assignment: CDR1 SQVTM and CDR2 ANQGSEA. CDR3 DNA: TGCAGCGTTGGGACCTTCAGCACAGATACGCAGTATTTT. Translated: CSVGTFSTDTQYF.

The rearrangement uses TRBV6-2 or TRBV6-3 and TRBJ2-1; 14 bases are shared with TRBD2. CDR1 and CDR2 (germline): MNHEY, SVGEGT. This CDR3 spans 16 amino acids. J lost 7 bases, V lost 5 bases, and 7 bases had no gene match. The CDR3 nucleotides are TGTGCCAGCAGTGGCCTAGGGACTAGCGGGAGTAATGAGCAGTTCTTC. It specifies CASSGLGTSGSNEQFF.

A few counts support this clonotype. This chain uses TRBV29-1 with TRBJ2-1; D is possibly TRBD2 (5 bases). This CDR3 contains 13 residues. Germline CDR1 is SQVTM and CDR2 is ANQGSEA. Trimming pared 3 bases from V and 5 bases from J, leaving 11 bases between. The CDR3 DNA reads TGCAGCGTTGAGCGGGTGGGGAACAATGAGCAGTTCTTC. It specifies CSVERVGNNEQFF.

The gene calls are TRBV7-2 and TRBJ2-1; 11 bases match TRBD2. Unmatched junction bases numbered 6, after V lost 0 bases and J lost 8 bases. This CDR3 is built from 16 residues. Germline V lookup: CDR1 SGHTA, CDR2 FQGNSA. DNA for the CDR3: TGTGCCAGCAGCTTAGCTGTAGCGGGAGGGCCCTATGAGCAGTTCTTC. It translates to CASSLAVAGGPYEQFF.

V is TRBV20-1 and J is TRBJ2-5, with TRBD2 as a possible D gene (5 bases). V lost 0 bases and J 1 base, leaving 12 bases between the germline ends. The CDR3 runs to 15 residues. Germline V gene lookup returns CDR1 DFQATT and CDR2 SNEGSKA (reference sequence). CDR3 sequence (DNA): TGCAGTGCTAGAGATCCTCCCAGCGGCCAAGAGACCCAGTACTTC. Translating gives CSARDPPSGQETQYF.

This chain joins TRBV19 and TRBJ2-3; D gene unclear. The V end was cut by 2 bases, the J end by 5 bases, with 11 bases between. CDR3 size: 14 residues. Germline-derived CDR1 and CDR2 are LNHDA and SQIVND (reference sequence). CDR3: CASSIHHGRDTQYF. CDR3 in DNA: TGTGCCAGTAGTATACATCACGGGCGAGATACGCAGTATTTT.